This TCR beta chain was obtained from a study of T-cell reconstitution after alpha-beta-depleted transplantation in children (dated by TCRdb to about 2016). General notes on the study: Using TCR repertoire profiling, the study followed T-cell immune reconstitution in a quantitative way in children after TCRalphabeta/CD19-depleted allogeneic hematopoietic cell transplantation. Paper-wide results and their limitations: The apparently early recovery of alphabetaT-cell counts about two months after transplant reportedly depended on only several hundred rapidly expanded clones that came from non-depleted graft cells. In some patients, the high TCRbeta diversity seen at day 60 was put down to recipient T cells and intrathymic progenitors that had survived conditioning. Over subsequent months, a decline in hyperexpanded clone frequencies was noted, and after one year, T-cell counts and TCRbeta diversity were mostly ascribed to newly produced T cells.

The sample's treatment or condition, from its label and the paper: allogeneic hematopoietic cell transplantation with graft depleted of TCRalphabeta T cells and CD19 B cells. Transplant recipients were children who received TCRalphabeta/CD19-depleted allogeneic hematopoietic cell grafts. About this clonotype itself: Its antigen target is currently unknown. Given a much more abundant clone one base away, this may be a read error.

The library relied on PCR. The listed sequencing device is Illumina HiSeq 2500. Molecular barcoding was employed in the preparation of TCR libraries, with unique molecular identifiers being used to normalize TCRbeta repertoire quantification. TCRdb reran the public reads through fastp at Q25 and MiXCR, keeping productive beta chains. Each record represents a unique CDR3 protein, reported with the most common genes and DNA among its rows. Counted in this sample were approximately 300,000 distinct CDR3 sequences; around 10% of them appeared once. The top ten hold 23% of the sample. For CDR1 and CDR2, the germline V gene lists SGHRS and YFSETQ. The CDR3 numbers 15 residues from cysteine through phenylalanine. The sequence is cut down to CDR3 DNA, 45 bases in frame from base 1.

The sequence joins TRBV5-1 to TRBJ2-4; the D gene is possibly TRBD1 or TRBD2, with 5 bases matching each. The sequenced sample was peripheral blood, obtained 180 days after TCRalphabeta/CD19-depleted stem cell transplant. This sequence was found in a male patient between 2 and 10 years old who had a stem cell transplant for chronic granulomatous disease, so the T cells may come from the graft donor. Here is the DNA: TGCGCCAGCAGCCAGAGGGGATTAGCCAAAAACATTCACTACTTC. This is translated as CASSQRGLAKNIHYF.